This TCR beta chain originates from a study of T cell changes during pregnancy in multiple sclerosis (dated by TCRdb to the late 2010s). Notes on the research overall: The study looked at changes in the T cell repertoire across pregnancy in women with multiple sclerosis.

To note about this clone: No cognate antigen has been identified for it. One base away there is no much larger clone; base qualities are not given.

Libraries were constructed by the immunoSEQ multiplex PCR assay. TCRdb retrieved this table from immuneACCESS and kept in-frame rearrangements only. Not all clones are present; in checked studies, unresolved V genes account for under half, and no reason is known for the remainder. This sample comprises nearly 45,000 clones, about 96% of them detected only once. The leading ten clones occupy over 0.8% of the sample. The sequencing used peripheral blood, collected in the second trimester of pregnancy. The TCR sequence derives from a female donor with multiple sclerosis, enrolled in a pregnancy study.

CDR3 sequence: CASSALQGAQDYGYTF. At the DNA level, the sequence is TGTGCCAGCAGTGCCTTACAGGGGGCGCAGGACTATGGCTACACCTTC. The receptor chain draws on TRBV6-1 and TRBJ1-2, with 9 junctional bases fitting TRBD1. Counted from cysteine to phenylalanine, this CDR3 has 16 amino acids. Of all the DNA, just the CDR3 is kept, 48 bases in frame from base 1. Here V drops 4 bases and J drops 3 bases, and the junction holds 9 bases not matched to any gene. CDR1 and CDR2 (MNHNS, SASEGT) derive from the germline V gene.